The T cell receptor (beta chain) under discussion was sequenced for a study of blood T cell repertoires in COVID-19. The overall study: Sites across the United States, Italy and Spain contributed samples from acute and convalescent COVID-19.

The CDR3 spans 13 residues. The germline V gene has CDR1 SQVTM and CDR2 ANQGSEA. The germline V and J ends were trimmed by 4 bases and 0 bases, with 7 bases remaining between them. The protocol was immunoSEQ multiplex PCR, while the TCRdb copy is restricted to in-frame clones and leaves out a portion. The profile shows some 250,000 clones, roughly 86% of them singletons. This clonotype was sampled from a woman in her twenties or thirties with acute or convalescent COVID-19. Sequencing was done on a sample of peripheral blood. This chain uses TRBV29-1 with TRBJ1-3, with D uncertain. In DNA, the CDR3 is TGCAGCGTTGCCCACAGCTCTGGAAACACCATATATTTT. Translation: CSVAHSSGNTIYF.